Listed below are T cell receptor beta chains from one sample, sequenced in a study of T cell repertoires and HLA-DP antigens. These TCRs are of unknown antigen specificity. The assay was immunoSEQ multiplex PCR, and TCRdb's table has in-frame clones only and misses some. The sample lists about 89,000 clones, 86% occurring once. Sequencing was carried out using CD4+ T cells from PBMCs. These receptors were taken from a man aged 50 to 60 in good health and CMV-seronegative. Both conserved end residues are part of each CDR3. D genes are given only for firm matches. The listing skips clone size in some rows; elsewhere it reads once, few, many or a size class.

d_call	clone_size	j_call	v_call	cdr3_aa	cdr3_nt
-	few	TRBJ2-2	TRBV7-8	CASSLVQGNTGELFF	TGTGCCAGCAGCTTAGTACAGGGGAACACCGGGGAGCTGTTTTTT
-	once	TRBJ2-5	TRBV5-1	CASRKATNPETQYF	TGCGCCAGCAGGAAGGCCACGAACCCAGAGACCCAGTACTTC
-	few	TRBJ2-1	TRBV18	CASSPPLSGDNEQFF	TGTGCCAGCTCACCACCTCTATCGGGAGACAATGAGCAGTTCTTC
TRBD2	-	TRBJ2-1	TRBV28	CASERLAENEQFF	TGTGCCAGCGAACGACTAGCGGAAAATGAGCAGTTCTTC
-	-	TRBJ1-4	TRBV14	CASSQDLYEKLFF	TGTGCCAGCAGCCAAGATTTGTATGAAAAACTGTTTTTT
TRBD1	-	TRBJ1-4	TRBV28	CASSLRQGSYEKLFF	TGTGCCAGCAGTTTGAGACAGGGTTCTTATGAAAAACTGTTTTTT
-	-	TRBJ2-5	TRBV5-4	CASSLFGQETQYF	TGTGCCAGCAGCTTATTCGGACAAGAGACCCAGTACTTC
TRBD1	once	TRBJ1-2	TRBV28	CASSRGSTGTYGYTF	TGTGCCAGCAGCCGTGGATCGACAGGGACTTATGGCTACACCTTC
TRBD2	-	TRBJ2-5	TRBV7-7	CASSLAGGGETQYF	TGTGCTAGCAGCTTAGCGGGGGGCGGGGAGACCCAGTACTTC
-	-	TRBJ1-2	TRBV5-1	CASSLDGRERGYTF	TGCGCCAGCAGCTTGGATGGCAGGGAGAGAGGCTACACCTTC
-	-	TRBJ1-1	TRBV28	CASSFPGGTEAFF	TGTGCCAGCAGTTTCCCCGGGGGCACTGAAGCTTTCTTT
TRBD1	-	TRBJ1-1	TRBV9	CASSVGQGALTEAFF	TGTGCCAGCAGCGTGGGACAGGGGGCGCTTACTGAAGCTTTCTTT
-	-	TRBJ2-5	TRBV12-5	CASGLAGRAGEETQYF	TGTGCTAGTGGTTTGGCAGGAAGGGCAGGGGAAGAGACCCAGTACTTC
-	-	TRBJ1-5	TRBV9	CASSVGGGGQPQHF	TGTGCCAGCAGCGTAGGGGGGGGAGGTCAGCCCCAGCATTTT
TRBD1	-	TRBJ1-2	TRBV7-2	CASSLALSPGQGEGYTF	TGTGCCAGCAGCTTAGCGTTAAGCCCGGGACAGGGTGAAGGCTACACCTTC
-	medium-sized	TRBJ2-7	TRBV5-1	CASRSGGGDYEQYF	TGCGCCAGCAGGTCAGGAGGGGGAGACTACGAGCAGTACTTC
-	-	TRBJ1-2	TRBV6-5	CASSARVFDYGYTF	TGTGCCAGCAGTGCCAGGGTCTTCGACTATGGCTACACCTTC
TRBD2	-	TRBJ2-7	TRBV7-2	CASSLGGTVSYEQYF	TGTGCCAGCAGCTTGGGGGGGACGGTCTCTTACGAGCAGTACTTC
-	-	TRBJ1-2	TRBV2	CASRATRAGDYGYTF	TGTGCCAGCAGGGCAACGCGAGCAGGGGACTATGGCTACACCTTC
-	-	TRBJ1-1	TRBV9	CASSVGAGSGYTEAFF	TGTGCCAGCAGCGTAGGGGCAGGGAGTGGTTACACTGAAGCTTTCTTT
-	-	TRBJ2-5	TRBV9	CASSVATGWETQYF	TGTGCCAGCAGCGTAGCAACGGGGTGGGAGACCCAGTACTTC
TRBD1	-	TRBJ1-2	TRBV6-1	CASSPLRQGYGYTF	TGTGCCAGCAGTCCCCTAAGACAGGGGTACGGCTACACCTTC
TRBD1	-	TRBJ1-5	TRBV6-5	CASSYTGVPPQHF	TGTGCCAGCAGTTACACAGGGGTTCCGCCCCAGCATTTT
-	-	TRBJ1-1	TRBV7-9	CASSLTGGNTEAFF	TGTGCCAGCAGCTTGACAGGAGGGAACACTGAAGCTTTCTTT
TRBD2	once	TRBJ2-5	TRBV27	CASGLAGGWKETQYF	TGTGCCAGCGGACTAGCGGGGGGGTGGAAAGAGACCCAGTACTTC
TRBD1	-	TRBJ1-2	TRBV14	CASSPRTGGSGYTF	TGTGCCAGCAGCCCTAGGACAGGGGGCAGCGGCTACACCTTC
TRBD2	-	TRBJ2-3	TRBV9	CASSDSGTSGTATQYF	TGTGCCAGCAGCGACTCCGGGACTAGCGGGACTGCTACGCAGTATTTT
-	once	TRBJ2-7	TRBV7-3	CASSPLYEQYF	TGTGCCAGCAGCCCCCTGTACGAGCAGTACTTC
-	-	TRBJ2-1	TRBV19	CASSIPGAGLGSYNEQFF	TGTGCCAGTAGTATCCCCGGGGCAGGGTTAGGCTCCTACAATGAGCAGTTCTTC
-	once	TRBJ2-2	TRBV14	CASSHIGTTNTGELFF	TGTGCCAGCAGCCATATCGGGACGACGAACACCGGGGAGCTGTTTTTT
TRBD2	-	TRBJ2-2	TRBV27	CASSLNLAGITGELFF	TGTGCCAGCAGTTTAAATCTAGCGGGCATCACCGGGGAGCTGTTTTTT
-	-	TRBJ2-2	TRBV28	CASSFNPALAPNTGELFF	TGTGCCAGCAGTTTTAACCCTGCGCTAGCGCCGAACACCGGGGAGCTGTTTTTT
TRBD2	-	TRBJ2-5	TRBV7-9	CASLPGTSGVTAQYF	TGTGCCAGCCTACCCGGGACTAGCGGGGTGACGGCCCAGTACTTC
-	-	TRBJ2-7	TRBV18	CASSPLDKAVYEQYF	TGTGCCAGCTCACCACTGGACAAAGCCGTTTACGAGCAGTACTTC
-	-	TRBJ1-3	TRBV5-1	CASSLTFLQTRTPISGNTIYF	TGCGCCAGCAGCCTAACTTTTCTCCAAACCCGGACACCTATCTCTGGAAACACCATATATTTT
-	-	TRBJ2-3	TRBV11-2	CASSLEGGAGTDTQYF	TGTGCCAGCAGCTTAGAGGGGGGCGCGGGCACAGATACGCAGTATTTT
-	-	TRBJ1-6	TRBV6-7	CASEDKVADNSPLHF	TGTGCCAGTGAAGACAAGGTGGCGGATAATTCACCCCTCCACTTT
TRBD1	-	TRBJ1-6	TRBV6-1	CASRNRGSNSPLHF	TGTGCCAGCAGAAACAGGGGAAGTAATTCACCCCTCCACTTT
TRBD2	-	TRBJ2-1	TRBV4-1	CASSPLVGGSYNEQFF	TGCGCCAGCAGCCCCCTGGTGGGGGGGTCTTACAATGAGCAGTTCTTC
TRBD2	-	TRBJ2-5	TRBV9	CASSLRDYQQETQYF	TGTGCCAGCAGCCTCCGGGACTATCAACAAGAGACCCAGTACTTC
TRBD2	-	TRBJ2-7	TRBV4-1	CASSQESGGFGTRSYEQYF	TGCGCCAGCAGCCAAGAATCGGGAGGATTTGGGACTCGGTCCTACGAGCAGTACTTC
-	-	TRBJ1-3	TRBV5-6	CASSRVQGDGNTIYF	TGTGCCAGCAGCCGGGTACAGGGAGATGGAAACACCATATATTTT